The clone carrying this T cell receptor beta chain was picked up one time. Its antigen is unknown. The CDR3 has 11 residues. From germline, CDR1 is SGHRS and CDR2 YFSETQ. V lost 7 bases and J lost 7, with 11 bases in between. 13 Jbeta primers and 60 Vbeta primers were used for the PCR. The protocol was immunoSEQ multiplex PCR, while the TCRdb copy is restricted to in-frame clones and leaves out a portion. This table holds tens of thousands of clones, under 85% found once. The data stem from a study of cytomegalovirus exposure and HLA in healthy donors. Study results and limitations: Within the data, a cluster of highly shared sequence variants was likely a sequencing artifact. Being productive about 87% or about 30% of the time was typical of most TCR beta V segments in an earlier analysis. A missense DCLRE1C variant was associated with V- and J-gene trimming of TCR beta chains in a later analysis, and an independent cohort replicated the association.

Sequences were obtained from PBMCs. The source of this sequence is a man aged 45 to 65 in good health and CMV-seronegative. This chain links TRBV5-1 with TRBJ1-1; TRBD1 is a possible D gene (5 bases). The CDR3 sequence: CASRGAYEAFF. The CDR3 nucleotides read TGCGCCAGCCGTGGGGCCTATGAAGCTTTCTTT.